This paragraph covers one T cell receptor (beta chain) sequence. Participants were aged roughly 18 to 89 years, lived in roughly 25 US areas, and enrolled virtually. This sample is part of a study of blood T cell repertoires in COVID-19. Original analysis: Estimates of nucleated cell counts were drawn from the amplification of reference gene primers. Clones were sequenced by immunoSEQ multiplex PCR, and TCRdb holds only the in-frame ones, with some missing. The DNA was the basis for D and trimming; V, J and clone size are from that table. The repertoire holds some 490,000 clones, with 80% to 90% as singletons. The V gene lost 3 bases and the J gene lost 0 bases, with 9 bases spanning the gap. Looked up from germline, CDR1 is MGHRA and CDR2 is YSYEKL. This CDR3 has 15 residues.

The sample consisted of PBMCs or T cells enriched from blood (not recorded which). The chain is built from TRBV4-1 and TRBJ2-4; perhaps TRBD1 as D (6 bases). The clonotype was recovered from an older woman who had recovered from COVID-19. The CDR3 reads CASSQTGGAKNIQYF. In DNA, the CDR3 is TGCGCCAGCAGCCAGACAGGAGGAGCCAAAAACATTCAGTACTTC.